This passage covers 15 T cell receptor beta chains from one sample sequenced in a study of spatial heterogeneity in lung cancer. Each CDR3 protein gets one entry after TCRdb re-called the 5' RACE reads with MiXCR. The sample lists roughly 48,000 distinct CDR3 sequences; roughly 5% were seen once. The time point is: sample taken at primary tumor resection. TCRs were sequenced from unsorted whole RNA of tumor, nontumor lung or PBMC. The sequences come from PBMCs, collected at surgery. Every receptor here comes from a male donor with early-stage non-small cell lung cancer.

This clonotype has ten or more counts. The CDR3: CASSREAGISTDTQYF. The CDR3 DNA follows: TGTGCCAGCTCCCGCGAGGCAGGGATTAGCACAGATACGCAGTATTTT. The rearrangement uses TRBV18 and TRBJ2-3; maybe TRBD1 (5 bases). This CDR3 is 16 amino acids long. The V end lost 6 bases, the J end lost 0 bases, and 16 bases lay between the germline ends. Germline loops: CDR1 KGHSH, CDR2 LQKENI.

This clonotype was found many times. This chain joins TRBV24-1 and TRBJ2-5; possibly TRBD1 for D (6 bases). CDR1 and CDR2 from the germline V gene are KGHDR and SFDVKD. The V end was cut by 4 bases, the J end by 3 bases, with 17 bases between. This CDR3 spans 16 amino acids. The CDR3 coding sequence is TGTGCCACCAGTGACACCCCCCGAGCAGGGGAAGAGACCCAGTACTTC. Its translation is CATSDTPRAGEETQYF.

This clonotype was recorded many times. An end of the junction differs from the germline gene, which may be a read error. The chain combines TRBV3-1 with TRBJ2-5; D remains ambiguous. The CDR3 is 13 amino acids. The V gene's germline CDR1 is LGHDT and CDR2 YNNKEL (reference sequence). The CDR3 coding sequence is TGTGCCAGCAGCCAATACCTAGGAGAGGCCCAGTACTTC. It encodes CASSQYLGEAQYF.

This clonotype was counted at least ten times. The CDR3 sequence is CASSPWTSGRRNEQFF. In nucleotides, the CDR3 is TGTGCCAGCAGCCCATGGACTAGCGGGAGGCGGAATGAGCAGTTCTTC. The chain carries TRBV7-2 and TRBJ2-1; TRBD2 matches 14 bases. The trim removed 5 bases at V and 7 bases at J, leaving 7 bases unmatched. The germline gives CDR1 SGHTA, CDR2 FQGNSA. CDR3 size: 16 residues.

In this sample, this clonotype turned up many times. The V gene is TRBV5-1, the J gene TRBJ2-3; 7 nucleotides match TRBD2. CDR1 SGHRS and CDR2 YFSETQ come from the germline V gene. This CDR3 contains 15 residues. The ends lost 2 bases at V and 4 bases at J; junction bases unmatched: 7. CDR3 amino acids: CASSLVGGLSDTQYF. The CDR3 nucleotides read TGCGCCAGCAGCTTAGTGGGAGGGCTGTCAGATACGCAGTATTTT.

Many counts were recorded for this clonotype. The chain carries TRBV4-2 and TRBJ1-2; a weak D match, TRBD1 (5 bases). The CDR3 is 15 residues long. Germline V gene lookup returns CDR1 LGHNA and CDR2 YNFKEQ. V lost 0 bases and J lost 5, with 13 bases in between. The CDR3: CASSQEVQELYGYTF. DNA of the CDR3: TGTGCCAGCAGCCAAGAAGTACAGGAGTTATATGGCTACACCTTC.

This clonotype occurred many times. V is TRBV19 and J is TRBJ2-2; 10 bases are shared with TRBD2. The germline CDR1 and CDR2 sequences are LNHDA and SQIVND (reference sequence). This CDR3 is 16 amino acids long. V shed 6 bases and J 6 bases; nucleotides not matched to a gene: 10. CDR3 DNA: TGTGCCAGTAGCCCGAGGATAGCGGGAGGCCCCGGGGAGCTGTTTTTT. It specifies CASSPRIAGGPGELFF.

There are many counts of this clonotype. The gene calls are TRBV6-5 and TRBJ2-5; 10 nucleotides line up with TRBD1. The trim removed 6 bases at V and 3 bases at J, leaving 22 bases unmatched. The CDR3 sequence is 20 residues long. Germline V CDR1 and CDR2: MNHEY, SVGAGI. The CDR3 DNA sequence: TGTGCCAGCAGCCGATGGGGATATCGATTACCGGGACAGGGGAAAGAGACCCAGTACTTC. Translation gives CASSRWGYRLPGQGKETQYF.

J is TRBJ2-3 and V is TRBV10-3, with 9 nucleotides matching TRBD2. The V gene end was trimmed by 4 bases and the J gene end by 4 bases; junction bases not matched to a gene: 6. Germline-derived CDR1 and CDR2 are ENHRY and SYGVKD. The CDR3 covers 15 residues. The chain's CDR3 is CAISGSGSEADTQYF. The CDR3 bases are TGTGCCATCAGTGGTAGCGGGAGTGAGGCAGATACGCAGTATTTT.

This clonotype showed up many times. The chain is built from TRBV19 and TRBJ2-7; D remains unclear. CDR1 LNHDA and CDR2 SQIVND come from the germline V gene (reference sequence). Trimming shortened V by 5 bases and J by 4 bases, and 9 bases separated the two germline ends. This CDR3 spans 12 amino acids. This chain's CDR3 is CASSERGYEQYF. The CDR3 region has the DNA TGTGCCAGTAGTGAGCGTGGATACGAGCAGTACTTC.

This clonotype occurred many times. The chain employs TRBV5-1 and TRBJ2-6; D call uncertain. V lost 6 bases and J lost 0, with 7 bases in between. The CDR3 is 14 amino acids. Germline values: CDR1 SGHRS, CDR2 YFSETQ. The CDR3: CASTLSSGANVLTF. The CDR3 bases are TGCGCCAGCACCCTCTCCTCTGGGGCCAACGTCCTGACTTTC.

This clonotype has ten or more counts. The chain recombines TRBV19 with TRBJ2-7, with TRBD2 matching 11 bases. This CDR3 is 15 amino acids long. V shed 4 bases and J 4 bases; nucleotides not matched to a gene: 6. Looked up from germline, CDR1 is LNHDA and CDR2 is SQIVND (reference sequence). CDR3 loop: CASSTVGTSGYEQYF. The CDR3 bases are TGTGCCAGTAGTACAGTGGGGACTAGCGGTTACGAGCAGTACTTC.

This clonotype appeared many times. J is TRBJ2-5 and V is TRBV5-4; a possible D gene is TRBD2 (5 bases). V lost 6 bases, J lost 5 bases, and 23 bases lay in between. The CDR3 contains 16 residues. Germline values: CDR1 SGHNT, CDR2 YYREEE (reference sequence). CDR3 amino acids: CASNTGSPLDRETQYF. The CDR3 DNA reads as TGTGCCAGCAACACGGGATCTCCCTTGGATCGGGAGACCCAGTACTTC.

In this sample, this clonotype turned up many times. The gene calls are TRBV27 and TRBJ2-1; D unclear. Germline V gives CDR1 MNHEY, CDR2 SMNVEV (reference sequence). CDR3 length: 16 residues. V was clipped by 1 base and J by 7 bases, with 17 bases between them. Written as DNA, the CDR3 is TGTGCCAGCAGTTTATATATCCCCTATGAGGTAAATGAGCAGTTCTTC. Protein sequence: CASSLYIPYEVNEQFF.

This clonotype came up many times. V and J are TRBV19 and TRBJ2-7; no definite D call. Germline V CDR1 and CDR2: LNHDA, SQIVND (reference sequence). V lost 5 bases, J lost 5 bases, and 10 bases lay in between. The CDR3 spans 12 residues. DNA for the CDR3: TGTGCCAGTAGTTCATACAGTGACGAGCAGTACTTC. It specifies CASSSYSDEQYF.